Shown below are 27 T cell receptor beta chains from a single sample sequenced in a study of identical twins. TCRdb reprocessed the 5' RACE reads via MiXCR and lists one record per CDR3 protein. The profile shows over 200,000 distinct CDR3 sequences, 6.5% of them singletons. This sample was also put to use in a study of T cells expressing NK-cell markers.

Material for sequencing was CD8+ T cells sorted from blood. The receptors were sampled from a woman younger than 30 in good health.

The chain is built from TRBV15 and TRBJ2-1, with 10 positions matching TRBD2. This CDR3 is 13 amino acids long. Germline lookup yields CDR1 LNHNV and CDR2 YYDKDF (reference sequence). The V and J ends lost 8 bases and 6 bases, in that order; junction bases with no gene match: 4. This chain's CDR3 is CATSSGRANEQFF. DNA for the CDR3: TGTGCCACCTCGAGCGGGAGGGCCAATGAGCAGTTCTTC.

The chain has TRBV7-9 and TRBJ2-7; 9 nucleotides line up with TRBD1. V lost 7 bases and J lost 4; bases outside the gene matches: 11. Germline values: CDR1 SEHNR, CDR2 FQNEAQ (reference sequence). There are 15 residues in the CDR3. The CDR3 region has the DNA TGTGCCAGCACCTCCGCCGAACAGGGGGCTTACGAGCAGTACTTC. Translating gives CASTSAEQGAYEQYF.

At least ten counts were recorded for this clonotype. This chain uses TRBV2 with TRBJ2-3; 12 bases match TRBD2. Germline V gene sequence: CDR1 SNHLY, CDR2 FYNNEI. V shed 6 bases and J 2 bases; nucleotides not matched to a gene: 12. The CDR3 has 18 amino acids. The CDR3 DNA follows: TGTGCCAGCAGAGACACTAGCGGGGGGACGCACCCCACAGATACGCAGTATTTT. Its protein is CASRDTSGGTHPTDTQYF. The whole variable domain, filled in from reference TRBV2 and TRBJ2-3, reads EPEVTQTPSHQVTQMGQEVILRCVPISNHLYFYWYRQILGQKVEFLVSFYNNEISEKSEIFDDQFSVERPDGSNFTLKIRSTKLEDSAMYFCASRDTSGGTHPTDTQYFGPGTRLTVL.

In its sample, this clonotype was seen a few times. The V gene is TRBV10-2, the J gene TRBJ2-1, with D tentatively TRBD1 (5 bases). Germline assignment: CDR1 WSHSY and CDR2 SAAADI. Trimming took off 2 bases at V and 9 bases at J, with 8 bases between the two ends. The CDR3 loop spans 12 amino acids. In nucleotides, the CDR3 is TGCGCCAGCAGTGAGCGACAGCTTGAGCAGTTCTTC. It translates to CASSERQLEQFF.

The CDR3 sequence: CASTLTTSSNEQYF. The CDR3 DNA is TGTGCCAGCACCCTCACGACTAGCTCAAACGAGCAGTACTTC. The genes are TRBV12-3 or TRBV12-4 and TRBJ2-7; 7 bases fit TRBD2. Trimming took 7 bases from V and 5 from J; bases not matched to a gene: 11. The CDR3 is 14 amino acids.

This clonotype was counted ten times or more. The J gene is TRBJ2-7, the V gene TRBV6-2 or TRBV6-3; D unresolved. Germline CDR1 MNHEY, CDR2 SVGEGT. The CDR3 runs to 15 residues. V was trimmed by 0 bases and J by 4 bases, leaving 13 bases between them. The CDR3 DNA follows: TGTGCCAGCAGTTACTCCCGGGTGGACGGGTACGAGCAGTACTTC. Translated, it gives CASSYSRVDGYEQYF.

This clonotype occurred many times. V is TRBV29-1 and J is TRBJ2-1; 8 nucleotides line up with TRBD2. The CDR3 runs to 15 residues. From germline, CDR1 is SQVTM and CDR2 ANQGSEA. J was trimmed by 3 bases and V by 5 bases; bases with no gene match: 9. CDR3 region: CSVKPSGGNYNEQFF. The DNA for the CDR3 is TGCAGCGTTAAGCCGAGCGGGGGTAACTACAATGAGCAGTTCTTC.

This clonotype was observed a few times. V usage is TRBV2 and J usage is TRBJ2-2; 9 nucleotides match TRBD1. The germline V gene encodes CDR1 SNHLY and CDR2 FYNNEI. With V trimmed by 7 bases and J by 5 bases, 5 bases remained unmatched. This CDR3 is built from 14 residues. The CDR3 loop reads CASIGQGMTGELFF. The CDR3 coding sequence is TGTGCCAGCATTGGACAGGGGATGACCGGGGAGCTGTTTTTT.

This clonotype was seen a handful of times. The chain joins TRBV15 to TRBJ2-7; D might be TRBD1 (6 bases). Germline V gives CDR1 LNHNV, CDR2 YYDKDF (reference sequence). The CDR3 totals 13 residues. V was trimmed by 4 bases and J by 2 bases, leaving 9 bases between them. This chain's CDR3 is CATSTGGTYEQYF. The CDR3 nucleotides are TGTGCCACCAGCACTGGGGGCACCTACGAGCAGTACTTC.

The chain recombines TRBV11-2 with TRBJ2-7; no clear D. The V end lost 3 bases, the J end lost 0 bases, and 12 bases lay between the germline ends. The length of the CDR3 is 15 residues. CDR1 and CDR2 (germline): SGHAT, FQNNGV. CDR3 bases: TGTGCCAGCAGCTTGGCCCGGACCGTCTCCTACGAGCAGTACTTC. As protein: CASSLARTVSYEQYF.

This clonotype was counted a few times. The chain employs TRBV20-1 and TRBJ2-7; 8 bases are a match to TRBD1. The CDR3 has 12 residues. J lost 5 bases, V lost 5 bases, and 5 bases had no gene match. Germline V gene data show CDR1 as DFQATT and CDR2 as SNEGSKA (reference sequence). The CDR3 bases are TGCAGTGCTTGGACAGGGTCCAACGAGCAGTACTTC. It is translated as CSAWTGSNEQYF.

About this clonotype: It may be a read error: a sequence one base away is much more abundant. V gene TRBV15 combines with J gene TRBJ2-6; D is ambiguous. This CDR3 is built from 15 residues. Trimming cost V 0 bases and J 0 bases, with 3 bases left between them. Per the germline V gene, CDR1 is LNHNV and CDR2 is YYDKDF (reference sequence). This chain's CDR3 is CATSRDGSGANVLTF. CDR3 bases: TGTGCCACCAGCAGAGATGGCTCTGGGGCCAACGTCCTGACTTTC.

This clonotype was seen many times. The chain combines TRBV7-6 with TRBJ1-5, with 8 positions matching TRBD1. There are 15 residues in the CDR3. Germline CDR1 SGHVS, CDR2 FNYEAQ. V gave up 5 bases and J gave up 3 bases; unmatched junction bases: 6. The CDR3 DNA follows: TGTGCCAGCAGCGCCGGGACAGGAATCAATCAGCCCCAGCATTTT. It encodes CASSAGTGINQPQHF.

This clonotype is medium-sized by share. This chain links TRBV6-2 or TRBV6-3 with TRBJ2-3; 9 bases agree with TRBD1. Germline CDR1 and CDR2: MNHEY and SVGEGT. This CDR3 contains 16 residues. J was trimmed by 6 bases and V by 2 bases; bases with no gene match: 9. CDR3 protein: CASSYPPGTGKDTQYF. In DNA, the CDR3 is TGTGCCAGCAGTTACCCCCCTGGGACAGGGAAGGATACGCAGTATTTT.

This clonotype was found a few times. This chain uses TRBV20-1 with TRBJ2-3; D assignment may be TRBD1 or TRBD2 (6 bases each). Germline CDR1 reads DFQATT; CDR2 reads SNEGSKA (reference sequence). The CDR3 is 14 amino acids. The V end was cut by 6 bases, the J end by 4 bases, with 17 bases between. The DNA for the CDR3 is TGCAGTGCAGATAGCGGAGGGGGAGCAGATACGCAGTATTTT. It specifies CSADSGGGADTQYF.

As for this clonotype: This may come from a read error, since a much larger clone is one base off. This CDR3 is missing its conserved last phenylalanine or tryptophan, likely due to a read error. V and J are TRBV7-3 and TRBJ2-7; 10 bases agree with TRBD1. From germline, CDR1 is SGHTA and CDR2 FQGTGA. The CDR3 has 14 residues. V lost 5 bases, J lost 5 bases, and 6 bases stayed unmatched. The CDR3 loop reads CASSPGTGDHEQYS. CDR3 coding DNA: TGTGCCAGCAGCCCCGGGACAGGGGACCACGAGCAGTACTCC.

This clonotype was found a few times. The rearrangement links TRBV10-3 to TRBJ2-7; D is unclear. The length of the CDR3 is 15 residues. V was cut by 6 bases and J by 6 bases, with 21 bases left in between. Germline V gene lookup returns CDR1 ENHRY and CDR2 SYGVKD. The chain's CDR3 is CAIRDQLRPGGEQYF. The CDR3 DNA reads TGTGCCATCAGAGACCAACTACGACCCGGCGGCGAGCAGTACTTC.

The CDR3 loop reads CASSQEGITEAFF. The CDR3 DNA reads as TGCGCCAGCAGTCAAGAGGGAATCACTGAAGCTTTCTTT. The chain carries TRBV5-1 and TRBJ1-1; D uncertain. The V and J ends lost 5 bases and 4 bases respectively, with 12 bases between them. Germline values: CDR1 SGHRS, CDR2 YFSETQ. The CDR3 extends over 13 amino acids.

This clonotype was found many times. This chain connects TRBV15 to TRBJ1-1; TRBD1 aligns across 7 bases. The junction had 13 bases not matched to a gene; V was cut back by 6 bases and J by 0 bases. CDR1 is LNHNV, CDR2 YYDKDF, per germline (reference sequence). The CDR3 length is 17 residues. DNA of the CDR3: TGTGCCACCAGGAGGGCTGCAGGGGGGGGGATGAACACTGAAGCTTTCTTT. Its translation: CATRRAAGGGMNTEAFF.

The chain couples TRBV3-1 to TRBJ2-1; D is uncertain. This CDR3 is 14 amino acids long. V was cut by 2 bases and J by 10 bases, with 15 bases left in between. Germline assignment: CDR1 LGHDT and CDR2 YNNKEL (reference sequence). CDR3 sequence reads: CASSQSTPTREQFF. The CDR3 bases are TGTGCCAGCAGCCAATCGACGCCTACCAGAGAGCAGTTCTTC.

This clonotype was seen ten or more times. The chain uses TRBV15 and TRBJ1-1; D is uncertain. Germline V lookup: CDR1 LNHNV, CDR2 YYDKDF (reference sequence). The CDR3 runs 16 residues. With 1 base removed from V and 1 base from J, the gap between germline ends came to 13 bases. CDR3 sequence: CATSRVTDTGNTEAFF. In DNA form, the CDR3 reads TGTGCCACCAGCAGAGTCACAGATACGGGGAACACTGAAGCTTTCTTT.

The chain carries TRBV7-9 and TRBJ1-1; D is unclear. With 1 base removed from V and 1 base from J, the gap between germline ends came to 10 bases. The CDR3 loop spans 15 amino acids. CDR1 and CDR2 (germline): SEHNR, FQNEAQ (reference sequence). The CDR3 sequence is CASSLVGSPNTEAFF. The CDR3 nucleotides are TGTGCCAGCAGCTTAGTGGGGTCCCCGAACACTGAAGCTTTCTTT.

This clonotype was seen a handful of times. The V and J genes are TRBV10-3 and TRBJ1-1, with 10 bases aligning to TRBD1. The junction had 10 bases not matched to a gene; V was cut back by 6 bases and J by 6 bases. The CDR3 sequence is 15 residues long. Germline V gene data show CDR1 as ENHRY and CDR2 as SYGVKD. In nucleotides, the CDR3 is TGTGCCATCAGACCCACCCGGGACAGGGGACCTGAAGCTTTCTTT. This codes for CAIRPTRDRGPEAFF.

This clonotype was counted a few times. The chain is built from TRBV10-3 and TRBJ2-7; possible D gene TRBD2, 5 bases. This CDR3 has 14 residues. Per the germline V gene, CDR1 is ENHRY and CDR2 is SYGVKD. V was pared by 3 bases and J by 3 bases, with 12 bases between. The CDR3, as DNA: TGTGCCATCAGTGAAGGGATTGCGGGCTACGAGCAGTACTTC. This gives the protein CAISEGIAGYEQYF.

The chain recombines TRBV29-1 with TRBJ2-7; 12 nucleotides agree with TRBD1. CDR3 length: 17 residues. J gave up 4 bases and V 6 bases, and 16 bases lay outside the gene matches. Germline V CDR1 and CDR2: SQVTM, ANQGSEA. The DNA of the CDR3 is TGCAGCGTAGCAGACCCGGGACAGGGGGCTATCCTGTACGAGCAGTACTTC. It yields the protein CSVADPGQGAILYEQYF.

This clonotype was seen more than once but under ten times. CDR3 in DNA: TGTGCCATCAGTGAGTTGGGGGGTATTAAGGATGAGCAGTTCTTC. This codes for CAISELGGIKDEQFF. The rearrangement uses TRBV10-3 and TRBJ2-1; TRBD2 might be the D (6 bases). The CDR3 loop spans 15 amino acids. Germline V gives CDR1 ENHRY, CDR2 SYGVKD. The ends were cut back, 1 base at V and 8 bases at J, with 15 bases in the middle.

This clonotype has at least ten counts. V gene TRBV5-6 combines with J gene TRBJ2-1, with D uncertain. Germline CDR1 SGHDT, CDR2 YYEEEE. The CDR3 is made up of 13 amino acids. Trimming pared 8 bases from V and 0 bases from J, leaving 9 bases between. The CDR3 DNA is TGTGCCAGTGGGTCGAGCTCCTACAATGAGCAGTTCTTC. Residues: CASGSSSYNEQFF.